The next 22 T cell receptor beta chains were all read from a single sample in a study of T-cell memory formation after mild COVID-19. TCRdb reprocessed the 5' RACE reads with MiXCR, giving one entry per CDR3 protein. Of about 340,000 distinct CDR3 sequences listed, over 20% were seen once; the top ten hold around 12%. Sequenced: PBMCs or a T cell subset sorted from them (not recorded which). Every receptor here comes from an adult woman who had mild COVID-19 (a few samples of this study predate the infection). Cell type and time point are not known.

CDR3 nucleotide sequence: TGTGCCAGCAGCTTGGTTCTAGGGGTCGGGAACCAAGAGACCCAGTACTTC. Protein: CASSLVLGVGNQETQYF. V is TRBV5-6 and J is TRBJ2-5; perhaps D is TRBD1 or TRBD2 (5 bases each). Trimming left V 0 bases short and J 0 bases short, with 15 bases between. The CDR3 covers 17 residues. CDR1 is SGHDT and CDR2 is YYEEEE in the germline V gene.

This clonotype occurred a few times. The CDR3, as DNA: TGTGCCAGCAGCTTGGTTGGGACAGAGGGCTACACCTTC. This gives the protein CASSLVGTEGYTF. This chain joins TRBV5-6 and TRBJ1-2; TRBD1 agrees at 7 bases. V shed 0 bases and J 8 bases; nucleotides not matched to a gene: 4. The V gene's germline CDR1 is SGHDT and CDR2 YYEEEE. The CDR3 has 13 residues. The variable domain in full, completed from reference TRBV5-6 and TRBJ1-2, reads DAGVTQSPTHLIKTRGQQVTLRCSPKSGHDTVSWYQQALGQGPQFIFQYYEEEERQRGNFPDRFSGHQFPNYSSELNVNALLLGDSALYLCASSLVGTEGYTFGSGTRLTVV.

This clonotype has more than one count but fewer than ten. The chain has TRBV18 and TRBJ2-7; the D gene is possibly TRBD2 (6 bases). V was trimmed by 3 bases and J by 6 bases, leaving 15 bases between them. Germline loops: CDR1 KGHSH, CDR2 LQKENI. The CDR3 covers 14 residues. The CDR3 DNA is TGTGCCAGCTCACCCCTACCGGGAGAAGCCGAGCAGTACTTC. Translated, it gives CASSPLPGEAEQYF.

The genes are TRBV12-3 or TRBV12-4 and TRBJ2-2, with a possible D match to TRBD1 (6 bases). The CDR3 spans 14 residues. Trimming removed 3 bases at V and 6 bases at J, with 11 bases between. This chain's CDR3 is CASSFQGSAGELFF. In DNA form, the CDR3 reads TGTGCCAGCAGTTTTCAGGGGAGTGCCGGGGAGCTGTTTTTT.

In its sample, this clonotype was seen a few times. This sequence joins TRBV5-1 and TRBJ1-2; D remains unclear. CDR3 length: 14 amino acids. The V gene's germline CDR1 is SGHRS and CDR2 YFSETQ. V shed 4 bases and J shed 4 bases, with 14 bases lying between them. Here the CDR3 reads CASSADQFSYGYTF. The CDR3 DNA follows: TGCGCCAGCAGCGCGGATCAGTTTTCCTATGGCTACACCTTC.

In this sample, this clonotype turned up a few times. The gene calls are TRBV27 and TRBJ1-6, with TRBD1 matching over 7 bases. Germline assignment: CDR1 MNHEY and CDR2 SMNVEV (reference sequence). The ends lost 3 bases at V and 9 bases at J; junction bases unmatched: 5. The CDR3 is made up of 14 amino acids. CDR3 amino acids: CASSFTGEASPLHF. The CDR3 coding sequence is TGTGCCAGCAGTTTTACAGGGGAGGCTTCACCCCTCCACTTT.

This clonotype turned up a few times. The chain links TRBV18 to TRBJ1-1; no clear D. Per germline, CDR1 KGHSH and CDR2 LQKENI. Trimming cost V 2 bases and J 4 bases, with 5 bases left between them. The length of the CDR3 is 12 residues. The CDR3 loop reads CASSPYGTEAFF. CDR3 in DNA: TGTGCCAGCTCACCATATGGCACTGAAGCTTTCTTT.

As DNA, the CDR3 is TGTGCCAGCACCTTGAGGGTTCTGGGACAGGGAGTCTCTGGAAACACCATATATTTT. Protein sequence: CASTLRVLGQGVSGNTIYF. J is TRBJ1-3 and V is TRBV12-3 or TRBV12-4, with TRBD1 identical over 9 bases. V lost 7 bases, J lost 0 bases, and 16 bases stayed unmatched. This CDR3 spans 19 amino acids.

The table lists this clonotype with a few counts. This rearrangement joins TRBV30 to TRBJ2-7, with D unclear. The CDR3 is 12 amino acids. From germline, CDR1 is GTSNPN and CDR2 SVGIG (reference sequence). V lost 4 bases to trimming and J lost 6 bases, with 13 bases between them. CDR3 residues: CAWNRGNGEQYF. CDR3 DNA sequence: TGTGCCTGGAACCGAGGAAACGGCGAGCAGTACTTC. Full variable domain (rest looked up from reference TRBV30 and TRBJ2-7): SQTIHQWPATLVQPVGSPLSLECTVEGTSNPNLYWYRQAAGRGLQLLFYSVGIGQISSEVPQNLSASRPQDRQFILSSKKLLLSDSGFYLCAWNRGNGEQYFGPGTRLTVT.

This clonotype has just a few counts. This chain links TRBV3-1 with TRBJ2-2; D is unclear. This CDR3 has 16 residues. The germline gives CDR1 LGHDT, CDR2 YNNKEL (reference sequence). V lost 0 bases and J 1 base, leaving 9 bases between the germline ends. CDR3 in DNA: TGTGCCAGCAGCCAAGAGAGCCAGATGAACACCGGGGAGCTGTTTTTT. It encodes CASSQESQMNTGELFF.

This clonotype was observed a few times. The CDR3: CASIQVMRNTEAFF. DNA for the CDR3: TGTGCCAGCATTCAGGTCATGAGGAACACTGAAGCTTTCTTT. The V and J genes are TRBV6-2 or TRBV6-3 and TRBJ1-1; D gene ambiguous. The CDR3 loop spans 14 amino acids. Germline V gene sequence: CDR1 MNHEY, CDR2 SVGEGT. V lost 7 bases and J lost 1, with 13 bases in between.

The chain combines TRBV19 with TRBJ2-3, with a weak D call TRBD2 (6 bases). CDR3 length equals 17 residues. In germline, CDR1 is LNHDA, CDR2 SQIVND (reference sequence). Trimming left V 5 bases short and J 1 base short, with 19 bases between. The CDR3 nucleotides read TGTGCCAGTAGTCGAATTCGACTAGTCTCGGGCACAGATACGCAGTATTTT. This codes for CASSRIRLVSGTDTQYF.

The CDR3 loop reads CASRSGSDRDYGYTF. DNA for the CDR3: TGTGCCAGCAGGTCAGGATCGGACAGAGACTATGGCTACACCTTC. The rearrangement links TRBV9 to TRBJ1-2, with a tentative D call TRBD1 (6 bases). The germline V and J ends were trimmed by 5 bases and 3 bases, with 17 bases remaining between them. The CDR3 extends over 15 amino acids. Germline V gives CDR1 SGDLS, CDR2 YYNGEE.

There are a few counts of this clonotype. The chain joins TRBV5-1 to TRBJ2-1; the match to TRBD2 covers 10 bases. Germline trimming cut 0 bases from V and 1 base from J; bases unmatched to any gene: 4. This CDR3 contains 17 residues. Germline-derived CDR1 and CDR2 are SGHRS and YFSETQ. The CDR3 DNA is TGCGCCAGCAGCTTGGATCTAGCGGGGGTTTCCTACAATGAGCAGTTCTTC. Protein: CASSLDLAGVSYNEQFF.

This clonotype occurred a few times. V gene TRBV24-1 combines with J gene TRBJ1-2; tentative D call: TRBD1 (6 bases). Germline V lookup: CDR1 KGHDR, CDR2 SFDVKD. V lost 9 bases to trimming and J lost 4 bases, with 11 bases between them. This CDR3 is built from 12 residues. The CDR3 bases are TGTGCCACCGAGGACAGAAGCTATGGCTACACCTTC. Translation: CATEDRSYGYTF.

This chain joins TRBV7-2 and TRBJ2-1; 9 positions agree with TRBD2. Germline CDR1 reads SGHTA; CDR2 reads FQGNSA. The CDR3 has 15 amino acids. J gave up 7 bases and V 5 bases, and 9 bases lay outside the gene matches. The CDR3 region has the DNA TGTGCCAGCAGCGAACATAGCGGGAGAGTAAATGAGCAGTTCTTC. Amino acid sequence: CASSEHSGRVNEQFF.

The chain joins TRBV6-1 to TRBJ2-1; TRBD2 agrees at 7 bases. The length of the CDR3 is 15 residues. Trimming took 2 bases from V and 2 from J; bases not matched to a gene: 3. The germline V gene encodes CDR1 MNHNS and CDR2 SASEGT. The chain's CDR3 is CASSERGEPYNEQFF. DNA of the CDR3: TGTGCCAGCAGTGAACGGGGGGAGCCCTACAATGAGCAGTTCTTC.

The table lists this clonotype with a few counts. CDR3 coding DNA: TGTGCCAGCAGCCACCGGACAGGGGGGGTGGAGACCCAGTACTTC. Encoded protein: CASSHRTGGVETQYF. The chain combines TRBV5-8 with TRBJ2-5, with 10 bases lining up with TRBD1. The V segment lost 4 bases and the J segment 5 bases; nucleotides outside the gene matches: 8. The V gene's germline CDR1 is SGHTS and CDR2 YDEGEE. The CDR3 loop spans 15 amino acids. The full variable domain, completed using reference TRBV5-8 and TRBJ2-5, is EAGVTQSPTHLIKTRGQQATLRCSPISGHTSVYWYQQALGLGLQFLLWYDEGEERNRGNFPPRFSGRQFPNYSSELNVNALELEDSALYLCASSHRTGGVETQYFGPGTRLLVL.

This chain connects TRBV4-3 to TRBJ2-2, with 9 nucleotides matching TRBD2. The J segment lost 4 bases and the V segment lost 0 bases, leaving 9 bases of the junction unmatched. The CDR3 has 18 amino acids. Looked up from germline, CDR1 is LGHNA and CDR2 is YSLEER. The chain's CDR3 is CASSQDSTGTSITGELFF. DNA for the CDR3: TGCGCCAGCAGCCAAGATAGTACCGGGACTAGCATCACCGGGGAGCTGTTTTTT.

The genes are TRBV18 and TRBJ2-7; 7 bases align to TRBD1. The germline V gene encodes CDR1 KGHSH and CDR2 LQKENI. This CDR3 is built from 14 residues. Trimming took 6 bases from V and 2 from J; bases not matched to a gene: 7. The CDR3 protein is CASSKGAQTYEQYF. The DNA of the CDR3 is TGTGCCAGCTCCAAGGGGGCGCAAACCTACGAGCAGTACTTC.

This clonotype was seen a few times. V and J are TRBV10-3 and TRBJ2-4; 11 nucleotides agree with TRBD2. The CDR3 is 16 residues long. CDR1 is ENHRY, CDR2 SYGVKD, per germline. J was trimmed by 6 bases and V by 3 bases; bases with no gene match: 7. CDR3 region: CAISDPPGTSGNIQYF. For the CDR3, the DNA is TGTGCCATCAGTGACCCACCAGGGACTAGCGGAAACATTCAGTACTTC.

This clonotype was detected a few times. The chain carries TRBV19 and TRBJ2-7; 16 bases line up with TRBD2. The CDR3 has 15 amino acids. Trimming cost V 6 bases and J 6 bases; bases outside gene matches: 5. Germline lookup yields CDR1 LNHDA and CDR2 SQIVND (reference sequence). The CDR3 nucleotides read TGTGCCAGTAGGGGACTAGCGGGAGGGCCGGCCGAGCAGTACTTC. It encodes CASRGLAGGPAEQYF.